There are many counts of the clone carrying this T cell receptor beta chain. Its antigen is not known. TCRdb redid the calling of the reads with MiXCR, one entry per CDR3 protein. Here the sample spans roughly 340,000 distinct CDR3 sequences, approximately 32% being singletons. The data are from a study of T cell repertoires in cytomegalovirus infection. Study-level information: Recently described HLA-C-restricted plus well-studied HLA-B-restricted CMV epitopes were used. Signatures in public TCR beta sequences pointed to both CMV infection and matching HLA type. Study-level points and caveats: Dominating the ex vivo response were TCR beta clonotypes that were CMV-specific and HLA-C-restricted.

Trimming removed 5 bases from V and 7 bases from J; junction bases left unmatched: 15. Germline V gene data show CDR1 as SGHTA and CDR2 as FQGNSA. The CDR3 spans 17 residues. The rearrangement uses TRBV7-2 and TRBJ1-5; 9 bases match TRBD1. The clonotype originates from a human donor in good health (CMV status not recorded). Some clones in this sample may be carry-over from other donors' samples. The sample consisted of cultured PBMCs, taken from culture after CMV antigen stimulation. In DNA form, the CDR3 reads TGTGCCAGCAGCCCCCAATCCGGGACAGGGCGGGGGCAGCCCCAGCATTTT. Its translation is CASSPQSGTGRGQPQHF.